Listed below are T cell receptor beta chains from one sample, sequenced in a study of radiotherapy plus CTLA-4 blockade in lung cancer. Some clones are missing from TCRdb's copy, which holds only in-frame ones; the method was immunoSEQ multiplex PCR. Found here are tens of thousands of clones, roughly 77% of them singletons; the top ten hold less than 3%. The source was peripheral blood, collected from a patient treated with radiotherapy plus ipilimumab. These receptor sequences come from a human donor with non-small cell lung cancer whose response to radiotherapy plus ipilimumab could not be evaluated. The CDR3 runs from the conserved cysteine through the conserved F or W. D genes are given only for firm matches. The size field is filled for only some rows; it gives once, few, many or a size class.

v_gene: TRBV5-4; abundance: -; d_gene: TRBD1; j_gene: TRBJ2-7; CDR3nt: TGTGCCAGCAGCTCGACAGGGGTGCCCTTAGAGCAGTACTTC; CDR3aa: CASSSTGVPLEQYF
v_gene: TRBV5-1; abundance: -; d_gene: TRBD1; j_gene: TRBJ2-3; CDR3nt: TGCGTCAGCAGCCCCGGGACAGGGGTGGTTACGCAGTATTTT; CDR3aa: CVSSPGTGVVTQYF
v_gene: TRBV30; abundance: -; d_gene: -; j_gene: TRBJ2-6; CDR3nt: TGTGCCGTAGAGGTGGGGGGAGGCAACGTCCTGACTTTC; CDR3aa: CAVEVGGGNVLTF
v_gene: TRBV6-1; abundance: -; d_gene: TRBD1; j_gene: TRBJ2-7; CDR3nt: TGTGCCAGCAGTGGGGGACAGGGAGGCAAGCAGTACTTC; CDR3aa: CASSGGQGGKQYF
v_gene: TRBV4-2; abundance: -; d_gene: TRBD1; j_gene: TRBJ1-3; CDR3nt: TGTGCCAGCAGCGATAAACAGGGGTTATCTGGAAACACCATATATTTT; CDR3aa: CASSDKQGLSGNTIYF
v_gene: TRBV4-3; abundance: -; d_gene: TRBD2; j_gene: TRBJ2-1; CDR3nt: TGCGCCAGCAGCCAAGATCCACTAGCGGGAGTTTCTGAGCAGTTCTTC; CDR3aa: CASSQDPLAGVSEQFF
v_gene: TRBV7-9; abundance: once; d_gene: TRBD1; j_gene: TRBJ2-2; CDR3nt: TGTGCCAGCACCCAGGGGACAGCGAACACCGGGGAGCTGTTTTTT; CDR3aa: CASTQGTANTGELFF
v_gene: TRBV30; abundance: once; d_gene: TRBD2; j_gene: TRBJ2-3; CDR3nt: TGTGCCTGGGGACTAGCGGGATGGGATACGCAGTATTTT; CDR3aa: CAWGLAGWDTQYF
v_gene: TRBV30; abundance: -; d_gene: TRBD2; j_gene: TRBJ2-1; CDR3nt: TGTGCCTGGAGTCCTCCACTAGCGGGCATAAGGGACAATGAGCAGTTCTTC; CDR3aa: CAWSPPLAGIRDNEQFF
v_gene: TRBV18; abundance: -; d_gene: -; j_gene: TRBJ2-1; CDR3nt: TGTGCCAGCTCCCCTAACAGGGAAGAGCAGTTCTTC; CDR3aa: CASSPNREEQFF
v_gene: TRBV9; abundance: -; d_gene: -; j_gene: TRBJ1-5; CDR3nt: TGTGCCAGCAGCGTAGGCTCGGGGGGAGTACAGCCCCAGCATTTT; CDR3aa: CASSVGSGGVQPQHF
v_gene: TRBV9; abundance: -; d_gene: -; j_gene: TRBJ2-7; CDR3nt: TGTGCCAGCAGCGGCCCGACGGGGGAGCAGTACTTC; CDR3aa: CASSGPTGEQYF
v_gene: TRBV9; abundance: -; d_gene: TRBD2; j_gene: TRBJ2-3; CDR3nt: TGTGCCAGCAGCGTCAAGACCGATGGACTAGCGGGGGGCGTGGTGGGCACAGATACGCAGTATTTT; CDR3aa: CASSVKTDGLAGGVVGTDTQYF
v_gene: TRBV28; abundance: -; d_gene: TRBD2; j_gene: TRBJ2-1; CDR3nt: TGTGCCAGCCAGCGGGAGTTCAGCGAGCAGTTCTTC; CDR3aa: CASQREFSEQFF
v_gene: TRBV4-3; abundance: -; d_gene: -; j_gene: TRBJ2-3; CDR3nt: TGCGCCAGCAGCCAGACCCGTCGATGGGGGGGCACAGATACGCAGTATTTT; CDR3aa: CASSQTRRWGGTDTQYF
v_gene: TRBV6-5; abundance: -; d_gene: -; j_gene: TRBJ2-3; CDR3nt: TGTGCCAGCAGTCCGGGACTTACAACAGATACGCAGTATTTT; CDR3aa: CASSPGLTTDTQYF
v_gene: TRBV5-1; abundance: -; d_gene: TRBD1; j_gene: TRBJ2-1; CDR3nt: TGCGCCAGCAGCCCGGGACAGGGGACGTACAATGAGCAGTTCTTC; CDR3aa: CASSPGQGTYNEQFF
v_gene: TRBV19; abundance: -; d_gene: -; j_gene: TRBJ1-5; CDR3nt: TGTGCCAGTAGTATGGGCCGGAGGAGCAATCAGCCCCAGCATTTT; CDR3aa: CASSMGRRSNQPQHF
v_gene: TRBV28; abundance: once; d_gene: TRBD2; j_gene: TRBJ2-7; CDR3nt: TGTGCCAGCAGTTACCTCACGACAGTACTAGCGGACGGGGGAACCTACGAGCAGTACTTC; CDR3aa: CASSYLTTVLADGGTYEQYF
v_gene: TRBV23-1; abundance: -; d_gene: -; j_gene: TRBJ1-5; CDR3nt: TGCGCCAGCCCTCCACCAGGGAGGAGCAATCAGCCCCAGCATTTT; CDR3aa: CASPPPGRSNQPQHF
v_gene: TRBV28; abundance: -; d_gene: TRBD2; j_gene: TRBJ2-7; CDR3nt: TGTGCCAGCAGCCAGGGACTAGCGGCCTACGAGCAGTACTTC; CDR3aa: CASSQGLAAYEQYF
v_gene: TRBV5-4; abundance: -; d_gene: TRBD1; j_gene: TRBJ2-3; CDR3nt: TGTGCCACCGGACAGGGGACAGATACGCAGTATTTT; CDR3aa: CATGQGTDTQYF
v_gene: TRBV4-3; abundance: few; d_gene: -; j_gene: TRBJ1-4; CDR3nt: TGCGCCAGCAGCCAAGGAGGGAGATTTAATGAAAAACTGTTTTTT; CDR3aa: CASSQGGRFNEKLFF